This T cell receptor beta chain derives from a study of blood T cell repertoires in COVID-19. The overall study: Samples representing acute and convalescent COVID-19 were sourced from the United States, Italy and Spain. In each case, the material was cDNA or gDNA derived from T cells, B-cell-depleted T cells, or PBMCs.

As for this clone: Additional DNA sequences in this sample encode the identical CDR3.

Trimming shortened V by 0 bases and J by 3 bases, and 3 bases separated the two germline ends. Per the germline V gene, CDR1 is SGHRS and CDR2 is YFSETQ. There are 12 residues in the CDR3. In the authors' methods: Amplifying reference gene primers gave estimates of nucleated cell counts. The data were produced by immunoSEQ multiplex PCR, yet TCRdb's version contains in-frame clones alone and is incomplete. Clone size and the V and J calls come from that table; the DNA yielded D and trimming. The data show under 200,000 clones, 70% to 80% seen once. This TCR was recovered from a woman aged 40 to 49 with COVID-19, enrolled during active disease. The material sequenced was peripheral blood. The rearrangement uses TRBV5-1 and TRBJ1-1; D gene unclear. The CDR3 DNA is TGCGCCAGCAGCTTGGCTGACACTGAAGCTTTCTTT. Its translation: CASSLADTEAFF.